This T cell receptor beta chain was recovered during a study of OX40 agonist ivuxolimab in advanced cancers. In the study overall: Given to patients was ivuxolimab, an agonistic anti-OX40 (CD134) antibody. Patients treated during dose escalation were battling hepatocellular carcinoma, melanoma, renal cell or head and neck cancer. Across the patients, intravenous ivuxolimab was delivered every 2 weeks at 0.01 to 10 mg/kg.

The investigators sampled blood at baseline, at cycle 4 day 1, and at cycle 7 day 1. Germline CDR1 reads SGHDT; CDR2 reads YYEEEE. The ends were cut back, 0 bases at V and 3 bases at J, with 9 bases in the middle. The CDR3 totals 14 residues. The data were produced by immunoSEQ multiplex PCR, yet TCRdb's version contains in-frame clones alone and is incomplete. The sample shows more than 75,000 clones, about four fifths of them seen only once. Here the sequenced sample was CD4+ or CD8+ T cells sorted from blood, taken in a trial of the OX40 agonist ivuxolimab. The chain recombines TRBV5-6 with TRBJ1-2; D ambiguous. This clonotype was sampled from an adult with an advanced solid tumor such as melanoma, head and neck, liver or kidney cancer. The CDR3: CASSLGGGHYGYTF. The CDR3 nucleotides read TGTGCCAGCAGCTTGGGCGGAGGGCACTATGGCTACACCTTC.